This T cell receptor beta chain comes out of a study of cytomegalovirus exposure and HLA in healthy donors. With respect to this clone: What it binds is not known.

Study outcomes and limitations: By a later analysis, the bulk of CMV-associated TCR beta chains appeared HLA-restricted. Later analysis reportedly placed an Asian-associated ancestry cluster below the roughly 700-donor mean in N-insertions. One variant, a missense change in DCLRE1C, was linked in a later analysis to TCR beta V- and J-gene trimming.

Vbeta (60) and Jbeta (13) primers were used in the PCR. Repertoires were generated with immunoSEQ multiplex PCR, while TCRdb's copy carries only in-frame clones and drops some. The sample holds some 34,000 clones. After removal of 1 base from V and 10 bases from J, the junction contained 2 bases not matched to a gene. Germline V gene data show CDR1 as SGHTA and CDR2 as FQGTGA. The CDR3 is 13 residues long. This chain joins TRBV7-3 and TRBJ2-1; 9 positions agree with TRBD2. The sequence was collected from a man aged 40-55 years in good health and CMV-seronegative. Sequenced material: PBMCs. CDR3 bases: TGTGCCAGCAGCTTAAGGCTAGCGGGAGAGCAGTTCTTC. Its protein product is CASSLRLAGEQFF.